One sample yielded the 10 T cell receptor beta chains listed below, sequenced in a study of CD8+CD57+ T cells in acquired aplastic anemia. The template for TCR beta VDJ and CDR3 sequence profiling was genomic DNA. TCRdb itself ran the reads through MiXCR, one entry per CDR3 protein. The table has about 180,000 distinct CDR3 sequences, approximately 45% seen once. Sequencing was carried out using sorted CD4+, CD8+, or CD8+CD57+ T cells (not recorded which) from PBMCs. The receptors here all came from a human donor in good health.

The rearrangement joins TRBV2 to TRBJ2-1, with D perhaps TRBD2 (5 bases). The CDR3 has 10 amino acids. Germline V gene sequence: CDR1 SNHLY, CDR2 FYNNEI. V shed 9 bases and J shed 15 bases, with 15 bases lying between them. The CDR3 DNA reads as TGTGCCAGTACGGGAACCAACTTGTTCTTC. Its translation: CASTGTNLFF.

This clonotype was counted between two and nine times. The V and J genes are TRBV27 and TRBJ2-3; no firm D call. The V and J ends lost 4 bases and 2 bases respectively, with 19 bases between them. CDR1 and CDR2 (germline): MNHEY, SMNVEV (reference sequence). The CDR3 extends over 17 amino acids. CDR3 region: CASSSRSVPLSTDTQYF. CDR3 coding DNA: TGTGCCAGCAGTTCTAGATCCGTCCCGCTTTCCACAGATACGCAGTATTTT.

V usage is TRBV20-1 and J usage is TRBJ1-1, with a tentative D call TRBD1 (5 bases). CDR1 and CDR2 from the germline V gene are DFQATT and SNEGSKA (reference sequence). The CDR3 covers 13 residues. V was shortened by 2 bases and J by 1 base, with 8 bases between the two germline ends. The CDR3 is CSARPGGNTEAFF. In DNA form, the CDR3 reads TGCAGTGCTAGACCGGGGGGGAACACTGAAGCTTTCTTT.

This clonotype was observed many times. The chain is built from TRBV20-1 and TRBJ2-1; tentatively, D is TRBD2 (5 bases). This CDR3 is built from 15 residues. The germline V gene has CDR1 DFQATT and CDR2 SNEGSKA (reference sequence). V lost 3 bases and J lost 1, with 13 bases in between. The DNA of the CDR3 is TGCAGTGCTAGTCGGGGTGGTCAGTCCTACAATGAGCAGTTCTTC. Translation: CSASRGGQSYNEQFF.

The V gene is TRBV2, the J gene TRBJ1-6; D may be TRBD1 (5 bases). V was clipped by 5 bases and J by 14 bases, with 19 bases between them. The CDR3 length is 14 residues. Germline V gene data show CDR1 as SNHLY and CDR2 as FYNNEI. CDR3 in DNA: TGTGCCAGCAGTACCGGGACTGGAATGGGCACCCTCCACTTT. Its translation: CASSTGTGMGTLHF. Supplemented by reference TRBV2 and TRBJ1-6, the full variable domain reads EPEVTQTPSHQVTQMGQEVILRCVPISNHLYFYWYRQILGQKVEFLVSFYNNEISEKSEIFDDQFSVERPDGSNFTLKIRSTKLEDSAMYFCASSTGTGMGTLHFGNGTRLTVT.

This clonotype was observed at least ten times. This chain connects TRBV20-1 to TRBJ2-2, with a tentative D call TRBD2 (6 bases). The CDR3 is 16 residues long. V dropped 3 bases and J dropped 2 bases, with 16 bases sitting between them. Germline lookup yields CDR1 DFQATT and CDR2 SNEGSKA (reference sequence). The CDR3 region is CSARAPLALNTGELFF. As DNA, the CDR3 is TGCAGTGCTAGGGCACCTCTAGCGCTCAACACCGGGGAGCTGTTTTTT.

The rearrangement joins TRBV9 to TRBJ2-5, with D unresolved. This CDR3 comprises 15 residues. Trimming removed 2 bases from V and 5 bases from J, with 16 bases in between. Germline V gives CDR1 SGDLS, CDR2 YYNGEE. The CDR3 nucleotides are TGTGCCAGCAGCGTTGGGCAGGTCCAGAAGGAGACCCAGTACTTC. Protein product: CASSVGQVQKETQYF.

This clonotype was counted between two and nine times. The chain combines TRBV6-1 with TRBJ2-7; D unclear. The CDR3 is made up of 14 amino acids. With 5 bases removed from V and 6 bases from J, the gap between germline ends came to 17 bases. Germline values: CDR1 MNHNS, CDR2 SASEGT. In DNA form, the CDR3 reads TGTGCCAGCAGTAGAGAGGCCAAGGGTTTCGAGCAGTACTTC. Its protein is CASSREAKGFEQYF.

The chain is built from TRBV24-1 and TRBJ1-4, with 7 positions matching TRBD1. Germline V gene lookup returns CDR1 KGHDR and CDR2 SFDVKD. This CDR3 region has 14 residues. J was trimmed by 8 bases and V by 2 bases; bases with no gene match: 4. This CDR3 reads CATSDSGQAEKLFF. The CDR3 nucleotides read TGTGCCACCAGTGATTCCGGACAGGCCGAAAAACTGTTTTTT.

This clonotype was picked up a small number of times. V and J are TRBV5-4 and TRBJ2-1; the match to TRBD2 covers 14 bases. CDR3 length equals 13 residues. From germline, CDR1 is SGHNT and CDR2 YYREEE (reference sequence). As DNA, the CDR3 is TGTACCACCGGACTAGCGGGAGGCGGGAAGCAGTTCTTC. Protein: CTTGLAGGGKQFF.